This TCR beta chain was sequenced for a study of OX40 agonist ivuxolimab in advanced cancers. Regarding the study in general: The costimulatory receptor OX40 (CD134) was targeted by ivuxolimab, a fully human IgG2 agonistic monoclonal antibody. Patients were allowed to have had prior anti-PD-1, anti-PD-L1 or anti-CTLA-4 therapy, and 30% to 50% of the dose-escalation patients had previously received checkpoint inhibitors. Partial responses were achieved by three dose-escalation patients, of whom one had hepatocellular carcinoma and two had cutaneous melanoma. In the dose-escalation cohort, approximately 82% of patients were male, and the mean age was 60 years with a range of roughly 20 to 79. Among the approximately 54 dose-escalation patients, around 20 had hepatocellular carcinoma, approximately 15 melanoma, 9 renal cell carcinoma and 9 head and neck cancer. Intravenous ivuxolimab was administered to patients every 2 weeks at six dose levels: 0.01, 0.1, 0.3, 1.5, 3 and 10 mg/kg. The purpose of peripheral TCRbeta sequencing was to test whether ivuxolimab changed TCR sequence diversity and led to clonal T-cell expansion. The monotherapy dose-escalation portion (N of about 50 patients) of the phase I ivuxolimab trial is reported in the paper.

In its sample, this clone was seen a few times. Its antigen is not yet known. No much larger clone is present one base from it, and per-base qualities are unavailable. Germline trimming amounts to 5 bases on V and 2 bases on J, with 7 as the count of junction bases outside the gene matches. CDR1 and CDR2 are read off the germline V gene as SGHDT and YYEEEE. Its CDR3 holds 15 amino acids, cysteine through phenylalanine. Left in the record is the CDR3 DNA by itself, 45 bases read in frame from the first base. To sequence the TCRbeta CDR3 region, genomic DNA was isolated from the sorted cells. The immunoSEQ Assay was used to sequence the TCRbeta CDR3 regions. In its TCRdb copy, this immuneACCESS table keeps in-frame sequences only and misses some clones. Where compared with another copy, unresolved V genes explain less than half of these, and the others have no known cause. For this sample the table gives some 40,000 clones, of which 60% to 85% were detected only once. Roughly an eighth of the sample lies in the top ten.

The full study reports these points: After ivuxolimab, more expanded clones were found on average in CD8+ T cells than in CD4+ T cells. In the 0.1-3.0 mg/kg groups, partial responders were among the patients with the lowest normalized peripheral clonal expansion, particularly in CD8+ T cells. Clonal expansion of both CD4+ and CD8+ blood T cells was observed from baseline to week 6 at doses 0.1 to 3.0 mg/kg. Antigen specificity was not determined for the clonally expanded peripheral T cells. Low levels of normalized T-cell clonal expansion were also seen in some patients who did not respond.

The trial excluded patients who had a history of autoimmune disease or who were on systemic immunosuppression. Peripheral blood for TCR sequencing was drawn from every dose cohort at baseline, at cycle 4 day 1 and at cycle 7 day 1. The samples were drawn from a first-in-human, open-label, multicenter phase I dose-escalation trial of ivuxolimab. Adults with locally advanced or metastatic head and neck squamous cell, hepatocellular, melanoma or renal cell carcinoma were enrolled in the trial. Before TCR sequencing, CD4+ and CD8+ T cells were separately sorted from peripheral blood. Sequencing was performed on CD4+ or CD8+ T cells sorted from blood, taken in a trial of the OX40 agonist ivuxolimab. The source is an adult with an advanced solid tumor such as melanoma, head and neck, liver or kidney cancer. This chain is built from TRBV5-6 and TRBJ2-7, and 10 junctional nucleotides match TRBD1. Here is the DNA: TGTGCCAGCAGTCCGGGACAGGGGCGAACCTACGAGCAGTACTTC. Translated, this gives CASSPGQGRTYEQYF.